These T cell receptor beta chains were read from a single sample in a study of cytomegalovirus exposure and HLA in healthy donors. Profiled with immunoSEQ multiplex PCR; TCRdb holds only in-frame clones, not every one. Of about 150,000 clones in the sample, around 65% were seen once. The specimen sequenced was PBMCs. The receptors were sampled from a woman in her sixties in good health and CMV-seronegative. CDR3s include the opening cysteine and the closing phenylalanine or tryptophan. A D gene is named only where the DNA matches it firmly. Not every row has a clone size; where given, it reads once, few, many or a size class.

clone_size | j_call | v_call | d_call | cdr3_aa | cdr3_nt
NA | TRBJ1-2 | TRBV14 | NA | CASSQDRGSYGYTF | TGTGCCAGCAGCCAAGATAGGGGTAGCTATGGCTACACCTTC
NA | TRBJ2-1 | TRBV12-5 | TRBD1 | CASGLGQDDVAEQFF | TGTGCTAGTGGTCTCGGACAGGATGACGTGGCTGAGCAGTTCTTC
NA | TRBJ2-7 | TRBV10-3 | TRBD1 | CAISPTGTGLHEQYF | TGTGCCATCAGCCCAACCGGGACAGGTCTGCACGAGCAGTACTTC
NA | TRBJ1-2 | TRBV28 | TRBD1 | CASSPPGTVRRGYTF | TGTGCCAGCAGCCCCCCCGGGACAGTTAGACGTGGCTACACCTTC
NA | TRBJ2-7 | TRBV5-1 | NA | CASSLGTEYEQYF | TGCGCCAGCAGCTTGGGGACTGAATACGAGCAGTACTTC
NA | TRBJ2-7 | TRBV4-2 | TRBD2 | CASSQERGGHYEQYF | TGTGCCAGCAGCCAAGAACGGGGGGGCCACTACGAGCAGTACTTC
NA | TRBJ2-3 | TRBV21-1 | NA | CASSKVGGRAGGPTDTQYF | TGTGCCAGCAGCAAAGTTGGGGGGAGAGCGGGAGGGCCTACAGATACGCAGTATTTT
few | TRBJ2-1 | TRBV7-9 | NA | CSSSLLAGKDNEQFF | TGTTCCAGCAGCTTACTGGCGGGGAAGGACAACGAGCAGTTCTTC
NA | TRBJ1-2 | TRBV19 | NA | CASSPAGPYGYTF | TGTGCCAGTAGTCCGGCAGGGCCCTATGGCTACACCTTC
few | TRBJ2-2 | TRBV7-9 | NA | CSSSLLGSGNTGELFF | TGTTCCAGCAGCTTATTGGGTAGCGGGAACACCGGGGAGCTGTTTTTT
NA | TRBJ2-5 | TRBV4-2 | TRBD2 | CASSEIASGQETQYF | TGTGCCAGCAGTGAGATTGCTAGCGGACAAGAGACCCAGTACTTC
NA | TRBJ2-5 | TRBV5-3 | NA | CARSLEGQPEQETQYF | TGTGCCAGAAGCTTGGAGGGGCAGCCCGAACAAGAGACCCAGTACTTC
NA | TRBJ2-2 | TRBV7-9 | NA | CASSSPWELFF | TGTGCCAGCAGCTCCCCGTGGGAGCTGTTTTTT
NA | TRBJ1-4 | TRBV5-6 | NA | CASSLVGAEKLFF | TGTGCCAGCAGCTTGGTGGGGGCGGAAAAACTGTTTTTT
NA | TRBJ2-3 | TRBV2 | NA | CASSESVRAFGKEDKTGATDTQYF | TGTGCCAGCAGTGAATCGGTGAGAGCCTTTGGTAAGGAGGATAAGACAGGCGCCACAGATACGCAGTATTTT
few | TRBJ1-2 | TRBV5-1 | NA | CASSLGGPGGYTF | TGCGCCAGCAGCTTGGGGGGGCCGGGAGGCTACACCTTC
NA | TRBJ2-1 | TRBV9 | NA | CASSVEIRVIDEQFF | TGTGCCAGCAGCGTAGAGATTAGAGTAATCGATGAGCAGTTCTTC
NA | TRBJ2-5 | TRBV5-6 | TRBD2 | CASSSRTSGGPFGETQYF | TGTGCCAGCAGCTCGAGGACTAGCGGGGGTCCCTTTGGAGAGACCCAGTACTTC
NA | TRBJ1-2 | TRBV7-9 | NA | CSSSLDGGNYGYTF | TGTTCCAGCAGCTTAGATGGAGGGAACTATGGCTACACCTTC
NA | TRBJ2-1 | TRBV4-2 | NA | CASSQEQGAYNEQFF | TGTGCCAGCAGCCAAGAGCAGGGCGCGTACAATGAGCAGTTCTTC
NA | TRBJ2-7 | TRBV5-4 | NA | CASSQGLDSYEQYF | TGTGCCAGCAGCCAGGGACTGGACTCCTACGAGCAGTACTTC
NA | TRBJ2-3 | TRBV5-8 | TRBD1 | CASSLGTGLPTDTQYF | TGTGCCAGCAGCTTAGGGACAGGGCTTCCCACAGATACGCAGTATTTT
NA | TRBJ1-2 | TRBV28 | TRBD1 | CASRGTGRFYGYTF | TGTGCCAGCAGGGGGACAGGGCGCTTCTATGGCTACACCTTC
NA | TRBJ1-5 | TRBV6-4 | NA | CASSDGPNQPQHF | TGTGCCAGCAGTGACGGCCCCAATCAGCCCCAGCATTTT
NA | TRBJ1-2 | TRBV19 | TRBD1 | CASSTDRGPAYGYTF | TGTGCCAGTAGTACGGACAGGGGGCCGGCCTATGGCTACACCTTC
NA | TRBJ2-1 | TRBV5-6 | TRBD2 | CASSSMGTRVLFYNEQFF | TGTGCCAGCAGCTCGATGGGGACTAGGGTACTTTTCTACAATGAGCAGTTCTTC
NA | TRBJ1-3 | TRBV11-2 | NA | CASTTGGNTIYF | TGTGCCAGCACTACTGGTGGAAACACCATATATTTT
few | TRBJ2-2 | TRBV10-1 | TRBD2 | CASSLPHRPSRASGGTGELFF | TGCGCCAGCAGCCTGCCCCACCGGCCTTCCAGGGCTAGCGGGGGCACCGGGGAGCTGTTTTTT
NA | TRBJ2-6 | TRBV27 | TRBD1 | CASSFIRDRYSGANVLTF | TGTGCCAGCAGTTTTATACGGGACAGATATTCTGGGGCCAACGTCCTGACTTTC
few | TRBJ1-5 | TRBV21-1 | NA | CASSKEHRVGHQPQHF | TGTGCCAGCAGCAAAGAACACAGGGTTGGCCATCAGCCCCAGCATTTT
few | TRBJ2-5 | TRBV5-1 | NA | CASRWLENSQETQYF | TGCGCCAGCAGGTGGTTGGAGAATTCGCAAGAGACCCAGTACTTC
NA | TRBJ2-1 | TRBV6-4 | NA | CASSVNDGNYEQFF | TGTGCCAGCAGTGTGAATGACGGGAATTATGAGCAGTTCTTC
NA | TRBJ2-6 | TRBV27 | NA | CASSLIGQGRSGANVLTF | TGTGCCAGCAGTTTAATAGGTCAGGGCCGGTCTGGGGCCAACGTCCTGACTTTC
NA | TRBJ2-1 | TRBV19 | NA | CASSIQQASYNEQFF | TGTGCCAGTAGTATACAACAGGCCTCCTACAATGAGCAGTTCTTC
NA | TRBJ2-3 | TRBV10-3 | NA | CAISERGSTDTQYF | TGTGCCATCAGTGAGAGAGGTAGCACAGATACGCAGTATTTT
NA | TRBJ1-2 | TRBV7-2 | NA | CASSPPFQGNYGYTF | TGTGCCAGCAGCCCCCCGTTCCAGGGGAACTATGGCTACACCTTC
few | TRBJ1-5 | TRBV27 | TRBD1 | CASSSGPQGESNQPQHF | TGTGCCAGCAGTTCCGGACCCCAGGGGGAAAGCAATCAGCCCCAGCATTTT
NA | TRBJ2-5 | TRBV7-2 | TRBD2 | CASSLVSRTSGRAGETQYF | TGTGCCAGCAGCTTAGTTTCCCGGACTAGCGGGAGGGCCGGGGAGACCCAGTACTTC
few | TRBJ1-4 | TRBV6-5 | NA | CASSYSGANEKLFF | TGTGCCAGCAGTTACTCAGGGGCTAATGAAAAACTGTTTTTT
few | TRBJ1-6 | TRBV7-2 | TRBD1 | CASSLTGDSPLHF | TGTGCCAGCAGCCTGACAGGGGATTCACCCCTCCACTTT
NA | TRBJ2-6 | TRBV18 | NA | CASSPRQITGADVLTF | TGTGCCAGCTCACCACGCCAGATCACTGGGGCCGACGTCCTGACTTTC
NA | TRBJ2-7 | TRBV5-4 | TRBD1 | CASSSRTGGSDEQYF | TGTGCCAGCAGCTCGCGGACAGGGGGTTCGGACGAGCAGTACTTC
NA | TRBJ2-5 | TRBV6-4 | NA | CASSDSTGRETQYF | TGTGCCAGCAGTGACTCAACAGGGAGAGAGACCCAGTACTTC